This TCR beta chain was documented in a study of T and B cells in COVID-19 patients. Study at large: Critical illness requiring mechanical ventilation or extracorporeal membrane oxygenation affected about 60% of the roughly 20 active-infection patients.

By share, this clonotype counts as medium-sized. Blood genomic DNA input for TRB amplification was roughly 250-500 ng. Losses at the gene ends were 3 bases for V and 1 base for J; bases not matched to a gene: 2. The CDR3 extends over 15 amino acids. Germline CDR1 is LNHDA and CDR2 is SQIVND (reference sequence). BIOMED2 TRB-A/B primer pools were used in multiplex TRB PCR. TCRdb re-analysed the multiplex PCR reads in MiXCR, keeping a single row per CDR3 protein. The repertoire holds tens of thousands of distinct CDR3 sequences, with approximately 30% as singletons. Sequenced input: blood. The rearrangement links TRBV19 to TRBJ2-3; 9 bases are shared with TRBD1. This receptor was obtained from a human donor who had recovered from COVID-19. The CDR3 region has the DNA TGTGCCAGTAGTATCGGACAGGGGCGCACAGATACGCAGTATTTT. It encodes CASSIGQGRTDTQYF.